There are a few counts of the clone carrying this T cell receptor (beta chain). No DNA is shown, since the ends of the CDR3 on it are uncertain; the CDR3 is the one TCRdb lists. The CDR3 is made up of 15 amino acids, end residues included. Per the germline V gene, CDR1 is SGHVS and CDR2 is FQNEAQ. The source of the sample is a study of T cells of healthy individuals. TCRdb itself ran the 5' RACE reads through MiXCR, one entry per CDR3 protein. The repertoire holds 40,000 to 60,000 distinct CDR3 sequences, with about 14% as singletons. J is TRBJ1-4 and V is TRBV7-8; the table's D gene call, TRBD1, was not cross checked with the DNA. The source is a human donor in good health. The CDR3 reads CASSWGAGTGSPQDF.